The 9 T cell receptor beta chains below were found in one sample sequenced in a study of Ad26.COV2.S vaccination and SARS-CoV-2 variants. Sequenced by immunoSEQ multiplex PCR; TCRdb stores in-frame clones only, minus some. The repertoire holds over 350,000 clones, with approximately 90% as singletons. Noted treatment: 15 to 20 received Ad26.COV2.S at low or high dose, single or two shots; roughly 5 received placebo; per-sample allocation not given. Collection of samples fell on day 63 after the first vaccine or placebo injection. The source material was peripheral blood, sampled in a trial of Ad26.COV2.S vaccine versus placebo. The receptors shown here come from a person between 18 and 65 years old who received the Ad26.COV2.S COVID-19 vaccine or a placebo.

The genes are TRBV5-6 and TRBJ2-3; 8 nucleotides align to TRBD1. The junction had 3 bases not matched to a gene; V was cut back by 2 bases and J by 1 base. CDR3 length equals 15 residues. Germline loops: CDR1 SGHDT, CDR2 YYEEEE. CDR3 coding DNA: TGTGCCAGCAGCTTCTTGACAGGGGGCACAGATACGCAGTATTTT. Translating it yields CASSFLTGGTDTQYF.

The chain joins TRBV5-1 to TRBJ1-2; D is perhaps TRBD1 (6 bases). Trimming cost V 5 bases and J 2 bases, with 10 bases left between them. CDR3 length: 13 residues. Germline CDR1 SGHRS, CDR2 YFSETQ. The CDR3 spells CASRSQGNYGYTF. CDR3 coding DNA: TGCGCCAGCAGGTCCCAGGGGAACTATGGCTACACCTTC.

V usage is TRBV19 and J usage is TRBJ1-2; D not resolved. CDR3 length equals 16 residues. V was shortened by 3 bases and J by 2 bases, with 16 bases between the two germline ends. In germline, CDR1 is LNHDA, CDR2 SQIVND (reference sequence). The DNA of the CDR3 is TGTGCCAGTAGTATTTATTACGAGGGCTTGAACTATGGCTACACCTTC. The encoded protein is CASSIYYEGLNYGYTF.

There are a few counts of this clone. J is TRBJ1-1 and V is TRBV7-9; D might be TRBD1 (5 bases). Per the germline V gene, CDR1 is SEHNR and CDR2 is FQNEAQ (reference sequence). Trimming stripped 3 bases from V and 5 bases from J, with 10 bases between. This CDR3 has 13 residues. CDR3 in amino acids: CASSFPGETEAFF. CDR3 DNA: TGTGCCAGCAGCTTTCCGGGGGAAACTGAAGCTTTCTTT. Full variable domain (missing parts from reference TRBV7-9 and TRBJ1-1): DTGVSQNPRHKITKRGQNVTFRCDPISEHNRLYWYRQTLGQGPEFLTYFQNEAQLEKSRLLSDRFSAERPKGSFSTLEIQRTEQGDSAMYLCASSFPGETEAFFGQGTRLTVV.

The chain is built from TRBV27 and TRBJ1-1; D perhaps matches TRBD1 (6 bases). Trimming removed 8 bases at V and 5 bases at J, with 12 bases between. The CDR3 loop spans 12 amino acids. Germline loops: CDR1 MNHEY, CDR2 SMNVEV (reference sequence). This chain's CDR3 is CASGTLGTEAFF. The CDR3 nucleotides read TGTGCCAGCGGGACATTGGGGACTGAAGCTTTCTTT.

This rearrangement joins TRBV6-5 to TRBJ2-7, with 8 positions matching TRBD1. V lost 2 bases to trimming and J lost 3 bases; unmatched junction nucleotides: 6. The CDR3 runs to 15 residues. Germline-derived CDR1 and CDR2 are MNHEY and SVGAGI. The CDR3 DNA is TGTGCCAGCAGTTACAAAGACAGGGGCGGCTACGAGCAGTACTTC. Its translation: CASSYKDRGGYEQYF.

This chain links TRBV6-2 or TRBV6-3 with TRBJ2-7, with 8 bases fitting TRBD2. V was clipped by 5 bases and J by 0 bases; unmatched bases: 3. Germline loops: CDR1 MNHEY, CDR2 SVGEGT. There are 14 residues in the CDR3. The CDR3 DNA follows: TGTGCCAGCAGTGGTAGCGGGGACTCCTACGAGCAGTACTTC. Translation gives CASSGSGDSYEQYF.

The chain recombines TRBV7-9 with TRBJ1-2, with a tentative D call TRBD1 (6 bases). This CDR3 comprises 15 residues. V was pared by 5 bases and J by 6 bases, with 19 bases between. Germline CDR1 SEHNR, CDR2 FQNEAQ (reference sequence). CDR3 in DNA: TGTGCCAGCAGCCGAGGACAGACATGGGCGGATGGCTACACCTTC. Translating it yields CASSRGQTWADGYTF.

This chain links TRBV7-2 with TRBJ2-3; D gene uncertain. The CDR3 contains 12 residues. Between the trimmed V and J ends, which lost 5 bases and 8 bases, there was a span of 11 bases. In germline, CDR1 is SGHTA, CDR2 FQGNSA. In DNA form, the CDR3 reads TGTGCCAGCAGCCGGCCTTCGGGTACGCAGTATTTT. Translation gives CASSRPSGTQYF.